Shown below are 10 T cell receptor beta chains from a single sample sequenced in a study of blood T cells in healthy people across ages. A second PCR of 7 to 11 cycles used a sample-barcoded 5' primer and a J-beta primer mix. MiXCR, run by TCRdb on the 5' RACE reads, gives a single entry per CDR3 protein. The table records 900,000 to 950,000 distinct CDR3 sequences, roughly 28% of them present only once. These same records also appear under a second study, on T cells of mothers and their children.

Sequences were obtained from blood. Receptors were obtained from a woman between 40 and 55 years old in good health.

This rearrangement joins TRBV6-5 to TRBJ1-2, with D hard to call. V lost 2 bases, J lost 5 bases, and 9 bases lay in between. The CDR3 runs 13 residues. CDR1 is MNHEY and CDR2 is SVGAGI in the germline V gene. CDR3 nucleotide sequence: TGTGCCAGCAGTTACGGGCCGGATTATGGCTACACCTTC. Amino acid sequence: CASSYGPDYGYTF.

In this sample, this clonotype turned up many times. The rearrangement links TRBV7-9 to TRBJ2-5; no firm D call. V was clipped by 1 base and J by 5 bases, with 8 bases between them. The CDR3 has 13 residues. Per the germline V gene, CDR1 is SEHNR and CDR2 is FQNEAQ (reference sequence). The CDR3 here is CASSLGVRETQYF. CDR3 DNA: TGTGCCAGCAGCTTAGGTGTCCGGGAGACCCAGTACTTC. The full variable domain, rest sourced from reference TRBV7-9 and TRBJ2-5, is DTGVSQNPRHKITKRGQNVTFRCDPISEHNRLYWYRQTLGQGPEFLTYFQNEAQLEKSRLLSDRFSAERPKGSFSTLEIQRTEQGDSAMYLCASSLGVRETQYFGPGTRLLVL.

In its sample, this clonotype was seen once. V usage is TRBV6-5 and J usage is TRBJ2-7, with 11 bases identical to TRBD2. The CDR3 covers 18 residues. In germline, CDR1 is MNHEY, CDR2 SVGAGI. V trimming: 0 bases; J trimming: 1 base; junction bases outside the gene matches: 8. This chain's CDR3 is CASSYSASGTSGSYEQYF. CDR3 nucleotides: TGTGCCAGCAGTTACTCGGCGAGCGGGACTAGCGGTTCCTACGAGCAGTACTTC.

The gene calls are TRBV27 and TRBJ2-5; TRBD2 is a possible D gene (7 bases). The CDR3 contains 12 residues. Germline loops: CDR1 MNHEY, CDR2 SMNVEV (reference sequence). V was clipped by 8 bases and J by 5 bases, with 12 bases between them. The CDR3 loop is CASGGARETQYF. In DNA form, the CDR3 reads TGTGCCAGCGGGGGGGCCCGGGAGACCCAGTACTTC.

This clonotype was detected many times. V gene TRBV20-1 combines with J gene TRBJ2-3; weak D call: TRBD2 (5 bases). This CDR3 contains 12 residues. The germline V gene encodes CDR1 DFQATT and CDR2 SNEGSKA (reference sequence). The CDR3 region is CSPRRGTDTQYF. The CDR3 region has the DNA TGCAGCCCCAGGCGGGGCACAGATACGCAGTATTTT.

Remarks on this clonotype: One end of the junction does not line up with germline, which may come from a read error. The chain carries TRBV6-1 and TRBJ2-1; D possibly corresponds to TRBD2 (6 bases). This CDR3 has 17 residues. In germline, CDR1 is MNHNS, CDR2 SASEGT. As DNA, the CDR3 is TGTGCCAGCAGTGGCGTAATCCTCGGGACTTTAGGGCATGAGCGGTTCTTC. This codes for CASSGVILGTLGHERFF.

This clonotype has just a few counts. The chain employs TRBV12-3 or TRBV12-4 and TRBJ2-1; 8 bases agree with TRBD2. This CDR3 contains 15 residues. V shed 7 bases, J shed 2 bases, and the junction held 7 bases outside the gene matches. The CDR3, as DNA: TGTGCCAGCAATCCGGGACTAGTGACCTACAATGAGCAGTTCTTC. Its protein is CASNPGLVTYNEQFF.

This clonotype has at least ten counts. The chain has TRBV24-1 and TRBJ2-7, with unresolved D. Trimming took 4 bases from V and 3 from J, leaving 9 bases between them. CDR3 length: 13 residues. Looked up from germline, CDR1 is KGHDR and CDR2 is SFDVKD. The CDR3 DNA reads TGTGCCACCAGTGACCCTCCGGACTACGAGCAGTACTTC. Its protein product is CATSDPPDYEQYF.

The CDR3 is CSARANGRETQYF. The CDR3 DNA is TGCAGTGCTAGAGCAAACGGGAGAGAGACCCAGTACTTC. The chain uses TRBV20-1 and TRBJ2-5; TRBD2 might be the D (6 bases). With 1 base removed from V and 4 bases from J, the gap between germline ends came to 10 bases. The V gene's germline CDR1 is DFQATT and CDR2 SNEGSKA (reference sequence). The CDR3 extends over 13 amino acids.

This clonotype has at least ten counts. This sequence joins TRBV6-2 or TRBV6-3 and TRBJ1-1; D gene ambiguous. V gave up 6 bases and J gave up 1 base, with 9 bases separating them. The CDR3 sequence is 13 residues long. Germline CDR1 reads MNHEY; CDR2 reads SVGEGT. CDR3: CASSHQENTEAFF. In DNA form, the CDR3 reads TGTGCCAGCAGCCACCAGGAGAACACTGAAGCTTTCTTT.